A selection of T cell receptor beta chains follows, all from one sample in a study of blood T cell repertoires in COVID-19. Only in-frame clones appear in the TCRdb table, and some are missing; sequencing was by immunoSEQ multiplex PCR. The sample carries hundreds of thousands of clones, 85% to 90% recorded once. The sample consisted of peripheral blood. All receptors derive from a woman in her forties or fifties with COVID-19, enrolled during active disease. Each CDR3 is given with its conserved first and last residue. The order of the fields is J gene, D gene, V gene, clone size, CDR3 protein, CDR3 DNA. D genes are given only for firm matches. Clone size is stated in some rows and not others, as once, few, many or a class when expanded.

J gene: TRBJ1-6
D gene: -
V gene: TRBV7-2
clone size: -
CDR3 protein: CASSRRGQILHF
CDR3 DNA: TGTGCCAGCAGCCGACGTGGACAGATACTCCACTTT

J gene: TRBJ1-2
D gene: -
V gene: TRBV30
clone size: -
CDR3 protein: CAWSTANYGYTF
CDR3 DNA: TGTGCCTGGTCCACAGCTAACTATGGCTACACCTTC

J gene: TRBJ2-1
D gene: TRBD1
V gene: TRBV5-6
clone size: -
CDR3 protein: CASSNRDRGLNEQFF
CDR3 DNA: TGTGCCAGCAGTAACCGGGACAGGGGTCTCAATGAGCAGTTCTTC

J gene: TRBJ2-7
D gene: TRBD1
V gene: TRBV11-3
clone size: -
CDR3 protein: CASSLDSGQPYEQYF
CDR3 DNA: TGTGCCAGCAGCTTAGATTCGGGACAGCCCTACGAGCAGTACTTC

J gene: TRBJ1-2
D gene: -
V gene: TRBV2
clone size: -
CDR3 protein: CASSEGGNYGYTF
CDR3 DNA: TGTGCCAGCAGTGAGGGAGGGAACTATGGCTACACCTTC

J gene: TRBJ1-2
D gene: -
V gene: TRBV28
clone size: -
CDR3 protein: CASSLFGLANGYTF
CDR3 DNA: TGTGCCAGCAGTTTATTTGGGCTGGCCAATGGCTACACCTTC

J gene: TRBJ2-5
D gene: TRBD2
V gene: TRBV11-3
clone size: once
CDR3 protein: CASSLGRLAGGTQETQYF
CDR3 DNA: TGTGCCAGCAGCTTAGGACGACTAGCGGGAGGGACACAAGAGACCCAGTACTTC

J gene: TRBJ1-1
D gene: -
V gene: TRBV7-9
clone size: -
CDR3 protein: CASSLVSGGNTEAFF
CDR3 DNA: TGTGCCAGCAGCTTAGTCTCGGGGGGAAACACTGAAGCTTTCTTT

J gene: TRBJ2-7
D gene: -
V gene: TRBV19
clone size: few
CDR3 protein: CASSKRQPGEQYF
CDR3 DNA: TGTGCCAGTAGTAAGCGTCAACCCGGCGAGCAGTACTTC

J gene: TRBJ2-3
D gene: TRBD2
V gene: TRBV7-2
clone size: many
CDR3 protein: CASSLGLAGGPIDTQYF
CDR3 DNA: TGTGCCAGCAGCTTAGGACTAGCGGGAGGCCCAATAGATACGCAGTATTTT

J gene: TRBJ2-1
D gene: -
V gene: TRBV24-1
clone size: -
CDR3 protein: CATSDQKMTGIQWAAYNEQFF
CDR3 DNA: TGTGCCACCAGTGATCAAAAAATGACGGGGATTCAGTGGGCGGCCTACAATGAGCAGTTCTTC

J gene: TRBJ1-5
D gene: TRBD1
V gene: TRBV29-1
clone size: -
CDR3 protein: CSVRTGADNQPQHF
CDR3 DNA: TGCAGCGTTCGGACAGGGGCTGACAATCAGCCCCAGCATTTT

J gene: TRBJ2-7
D gene: TRBD2
V gene: TRBV3-1/TRBV3-2
clone size: -
CDR3 protein: CASSQWGLAGTEQYF
CDR3 DNA: TGTGCCAGCAGCCAATGGGGACTAGCGGGAACCGAGCAGTACTTC

J gene: TRBJ1-1
D gene: -
V gene: TRBV5-1
clone size: -
CDR3 protein: CASTEMTGNTEAFF
CDR3 DNA: TGCGCCAGCACAGAAATGACAGGGAACACTGAAGCTTTCTTT

J gene: TRBJ2-2
D gene: TRBD2
V gene: TRBV15
clone size: once
CDR3 protein: CATGLAGLNTGELFF
CDR3 DNA: TGTGCCACGGGACTAGCGGGTCTGAACACCGGGGAGCTGTTTTTT

J gene: TRBJ2-2
D gene: TRBD2
V gene: TRBV20-1
clone size: -
CDR3 protein: CSASSPSGTGELFF
CDR3 DNA: TGCAGTGCTAGTAGTCCTAGCGGCACCGGGGAGCTGTTTTTT

J gene: TRBJ2-7
D gene: -
V gene: TRBV27
clone size: -
CDR3 protein: CASSSGGSPKKSYEQYF
CDR3 DNA: TGTGCCAGCAGTTCTGGGGGGAGTCCTAAAAAATCCTACGAGCAGTACTTC

J gene: TRBJ2-3
D gene: -
V gene: TRBV7-9
clone size: few
CDR3 protein: CATSFQGTKTDTQYF
CDR3 DNA: TGTGCCACCTCCTTCCAGGGGACGAAGACAGATACGCAGTATTTT

J gene: TRBJ2-1
D gene: -
V gene: TRBV10-3
clone size: -
CDR3 protein: CAIRLDSQEFNEQFF
CDR3 DNA: TGTGCCATCAGACTCGACAGCCAGGAATTCAATGAGCAGTTCTTC

J gene: TRBJ2-5
D gene: -
V gene: TRBV9
clone size: -
CDR3 protein: CASSVFRGMDQETQYF
CDR3 DNA: TGTGCCAGCAGCGTCTTCAGGGGAATGGACCAAGAGACCCAGTACTTC

J gene: TRBJ1-2
D gene: TRBD1
V gene: TRBV9
clone size: -
CDR3 protein: CASSEGTVNYGYTF
CDR3 DNA: TGTGCCAGCAGCGAGGGGACAGTTAACTATGGCTACACCTTC

J gene: TRBJ1-2
D gene: TRBD1
V gene: TRBV2
clone size: -
CDR3 protein: CASRDRGDYGYTF
CDR3 DNA: TGTGCCAGCAGGGACAGGGGTGACTATGGCTACACCTTC

J gene: TRBJ1-2
D gene: TRBD1
V gene: TRBV15
clone size: -
CDR3 protein: CATSRDGTGVYGYTF
CDR3 DNA: TGTGCCACCAGCAGAGACGGGACAGGGGTCTATGGCTACACCTTC

J gene: TRBJ1-5
D gene: TRBD1
V gene: TRBV5-8
clone size: -
CDR3 protein: CASSLSGTGWYNQPQHF
CDR3 DNA: TGTGCCAGCAGCTTGAGCGGGACAGGGTGGTACAATCAGCCCCAGCATTTT